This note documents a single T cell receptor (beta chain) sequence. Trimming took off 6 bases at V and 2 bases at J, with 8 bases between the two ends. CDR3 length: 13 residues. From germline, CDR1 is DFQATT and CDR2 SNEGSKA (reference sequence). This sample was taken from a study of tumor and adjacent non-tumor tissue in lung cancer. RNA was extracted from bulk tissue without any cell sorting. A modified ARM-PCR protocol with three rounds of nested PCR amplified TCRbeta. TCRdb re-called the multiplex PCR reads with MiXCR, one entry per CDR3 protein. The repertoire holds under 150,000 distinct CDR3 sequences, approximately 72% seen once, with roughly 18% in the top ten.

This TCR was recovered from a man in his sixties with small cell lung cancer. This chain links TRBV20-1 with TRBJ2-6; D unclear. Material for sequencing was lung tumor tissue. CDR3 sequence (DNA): TGCAGTGCCCGGCCCCCTGGGGCCAACGTCCTGACTTTC. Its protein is CSARPPGANVLTF.